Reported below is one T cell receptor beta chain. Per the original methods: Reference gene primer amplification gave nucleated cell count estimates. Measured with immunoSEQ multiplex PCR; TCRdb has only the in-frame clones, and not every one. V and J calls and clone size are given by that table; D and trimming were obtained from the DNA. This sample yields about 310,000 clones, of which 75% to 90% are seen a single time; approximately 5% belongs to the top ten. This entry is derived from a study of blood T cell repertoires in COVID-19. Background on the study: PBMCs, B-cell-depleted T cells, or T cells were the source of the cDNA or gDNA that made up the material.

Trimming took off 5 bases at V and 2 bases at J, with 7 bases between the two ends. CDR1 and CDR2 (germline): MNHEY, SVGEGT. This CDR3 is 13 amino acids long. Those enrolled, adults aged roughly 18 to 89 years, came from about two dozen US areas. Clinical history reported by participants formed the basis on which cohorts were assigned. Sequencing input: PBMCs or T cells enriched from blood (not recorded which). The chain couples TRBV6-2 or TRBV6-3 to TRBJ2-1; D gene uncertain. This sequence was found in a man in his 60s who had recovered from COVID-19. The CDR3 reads CASSEPPYNEQFF. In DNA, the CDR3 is TGTGCCAGCAGTGAGCCACCCTACAATGAGCAGTTCTTC.